Listed here are 23 T cell receptor beta chains from one sample, sequenced in a study of patients and donors after allogeneic stem cell transplantation. TCRdb processed the RT-PCR reads anew with MiXCR; each CDR3 protein has one entry. The sample carries over 150,000 distinct CDR3 sequences, about 40% recorded once. Material for sequencing was blood, either unsorted or a sorted T cell fraction (not recorded which). These receptor sequences come from a human donor who was either an allogeneic HSCT recipient or a stem cell or donor lymphocyte infusion donor (not recorded which). It is not recorded whose cells these are; they may come from a transplant donor.

CDR3 residues: CASSLDRISDTQYF. Written as DNA, the CDR3 is TGCGCCAGCAGCTTGGACCGGATTTCAGATACGCAGTATTTT. V and J are TRBV5-1 and TRBJ2-3; D unresolved. This CDR3 is built from 14 residues. The germline CDR1 and CDR2 sequences are SGHRS and YFSETQ. V shed 0 bases and J shed 4 bases, with 9 bases lying between them.

The V and J genes are TRBV3-1 and TRBJ2-7; 8 bases line up with TRBD2. The CDR3 has 13 residues. Per germline, CDR1 LGHDT and CDR2 YNNKEL (reference sequence). V lost 6 bases, J lost 3 bases, and 4 bases stayed unmatched. CDR3 sequence: CASSRSGSYEQYF. DNA of the CDR3: TGTGCCAGCAGTCGAAGCGGGAGCTACGAGCAGTACTTC.

The chain couples TRBV9 to TRBJ1-1; D not resolved. CDR1 is SGDLS, CDR2 YYNGEE, per germline. The CDR3 totals 13 residues. V lost 3 bases to trimming and J lost 10 bases, with 16 bases between them. This chain's CDR3 is CASSADGPVGAFF. The CDR3 coding sequence is TGTGCCAGCAGCGCCGACGGCCCCGTGGGAGCTTTCTTT.

CDR3 nucleotides: TGTGCCAGCAGCGCGACAGGGGGGTACGAGCAGTACTTC. Protein sequence: CASSATGGYEQYF. This sequence joins TRBV9 and TRBJ2-7; the match to TRBD1 covers 9 bases. The J segment lost 4 bases and the V segment lost 3 bases, leaving 2 bases of the junction unmatched. Germline assignment: CDR1 SGDLS and CDR2 YYNGEE. CDR3 length: 13 residues.

The chain links TRBV25-1 to TRBJ2-7; TRBD2 matches 9 bases. CDR3 length: 16 amino acids. J lost 1 base, V lost 4 bases, and 8 bases had no gene match. CDR1 and CDR2 from the germline V gene are MGHDK and SYGVNS. The CDR3 spells CASSALTSGYSYEQYF. In DNA form, the CDR3 reads TGTGCCAGCAGTGCCTTGACTAGCGGTTATTCCTACGAGCAGTACTTC.

V gene TRBV7-9 combines with J gene TRBJ2-1, with TRBD1 matching 8 bases. Trimming removed 3 bases from V and 8 bases from J; junction bases left unmatched: 6. The germline gives CDR1 SEHNR, CDR2 FQNEAQ (reference sequence). This CDR3 contains 14 residues. CDR3 in amino acids: CASSFGQGIDEQFF. For the CDR3, the DNA is TGTGCCAGCAGCTTTGGACAGGGCATCGATGAGCAGTTCTTC.

The V call is TRBV20-1, the J call TRBJ1-1; D is perhaps TRBD1 (5 bases). Germline V lookup: CDR1 DFQATT, CDR2 SNEGSKA (reference sequence). The ends were cut back, 0 bases at V and 0 bases at J, with 11 bases in the middle. CDR3 length equals 15 residues. The CDR3 DNA sequence: TGCAGTGCTAGAGATGGGGCACAGATGAACACTGAAGCTTTCTTT. This gives the protein CSARDGAQMNTEAFF.

This clonotype was observed a handful of times. This chain links TRBV29-1 with TRBJ2-7, with TRBD2 matching over 10 bases. This CDR3 spans 13 amino acids. Germline CDR1 and CDR2: SQVTM and ANQGSEA. V lost 7 bases to trimming and J lost 4 bases; unmatched junction nucleotides: 7. The CDR3 protein is CSASSSGSYEQYF. CDR3 in DNA: TGCAGCGCTTCTTCTAGCGGGAGTTACGAGCAGTACTTC.

Here the CDR3 DNA reads TGTGCCAGCAGCCCAGTCATGAACACTGAAGCTTTCTTT. Its protein product is CASSPVMNTEAFF. The chain is built from TRBV6-5 and TRBJ1-1; D is unresolved. Between the trimmed V and J ends, which lost 6 bases and 0 bases, there was a span of 8 bases. Germline assignment: CDR1 MNHEY and CDR2 SVGAGI. The CDR3 spans 13 residues.

The CDR3 here is CASSYSRFGTRQFF. CDR3 nucleotides: TGTGCCAGCAGTTACTCCAGGTTCGGGACTAGGCAGTTCTTC. This chain connects TRBV6-5 to TRBJ2-1; 8 bases fit TRBD2. Germline V gene lookup returns CDR1 MNHEY and CDR2 SVGAGI. The CDR3 extends over 14 amino acids. V lost 0 bases to trimming and J lost 12 bases; unmatched junction nucleotides: 7.

The chain recombines TRBV20-1 with TRBJ1-4; D remains unclear. The CDR3 totals 12 residues. V lost 3 bases and J lost 4, with 6 bases in between. Germline CDR1 reads DFQATT; CDR2 reads SNEGSKA (reference sequence). CDR3 DNA: TGCAGTGCTAGTAGCCATAATGAAAAACTGTTTTTT. This gives the protein CSASSHNEKLFF.

The V gene is TRBV2, the J gene TRBJ1-2, with a weak D call TRBD1 (6 bases). With 1 base removed from V and 7 bases from J, the gap between germline ends came to 13 bases. The CDR3 is 14 residues long. Germline V gene data show CDR1 as SNHLY and CDR2 as FYNNEI. The CDR3 sequence is CASSEELGGSGYTF. CDR3 DNA: TGTGCCAGCAGTGAAGAATTAGGGGGAAGTGGCTACACCTTC.

This clonotype has a handful of counts. The chain couples TRBV18 to TRBJ1-1, with D possibly being TRBD1 (6 bases). CDR1 is KGHSH, CDR2 LQKENI, per germline. The CDR3 consists of 16 residues. Trimming took 2 bases from V and 1 from J, leaving 14 bases between them. The CDR3 DNA follows: TGTGCCAGCTCACCAAGGGAGGGGGGACGGAACACTGAAGCTTTCTTT. Its translation: CASSPREGGRNTEAFF.

V is TRBV12-3 or TRBV12-4 and J is TRBJ2-3; D gene ambiguous. The CDR3 is 11 amino acids. V lost 7 bases to trimming and J lost 4 bases, with 6 bases between them. The CDR3 DNA reads as TGTGCCAGCACCAAGGCAGATACGCAGTATTTT. The encoded protein is CASTKADTQYF.

This clonotype was detected only a few times. This chain joins TRBV12-3 or TRBV12-4 and TRBJ2-4; D remains unclear. V dropped 4 bases and J dropped 7 bases, with 8 bases sitting between them. The CDR3 runs 12 residues. CDR3 residues: CASSSGENIQYF. The CDR3 region has the DNA TGTGCCAGCAGTTCGGGTGAGAACATTCAGTACTTC.

This rearrangement joins TRBV5-1 to TRBJ2-5, with TRBD1 matching 8 bases. CDR1 SGHRS and CDR2 YFSETQ come from the germline V gene. V was pared by 1 base and J by 3 bases, with 8 bases of the junction left unmatched. The CDR3 totals 16 residues. CDR3 sequence reads: CASSLPETGVEETQYF. CDR3 sequence (DNA): TGCGCCAGCAGCTTGCCAGAGACAGGGGTAGAAGAGACCCAGTACTTC.

The chain couples TRBV19 to TRBJ2-3, with 14 nucleotides matching TRBD2. This CDR3 contains 15 residues. V was pared by 8 bases and J by 2 bases, with 3 bases of the junction left unmatched. The germline gives CDR1 LNHDA, CDR2 SQIVND (reference sequence). The chain's CDR3 is CASRLAGGPTDTQYF. In DNA, the CDR3 is TGTGCCAGTCGACTAGCGGGAGGGCCCACAGATACGCAGTATTTT.

The CDR3 protein is CASSWGRSNQPQHF. Here the CDR3 DNA reads TGTGCCAGCAGCTGGGGACGGAGCAATCAGCCCCAGCATTTT. The J gene is TRBJ1-5, the V gene TRBV5-6, with D maybe TRBD1 (5 bases). The CDR3 totals 14 residues. V was trimmed by 3 bases and J by 1 base, leaving 8 bases between them. In germline, CDR1 is SGHDT, CDR2 YYEEEE.

The V and J genes are TRBV6-2 or TRBV6-3 and TRBJ2-7, with 16 bases lining up with TRBD2. Germline V gene data show CDR1 as MNHEY and CDR2 as SVGEGT. Trimming cost V 4 bases and J 5 bases; bases outside gene matches: 8. The CDR3 contains 17 residues. Here the CDR3 DNA reads TGTGCCAGCAGTTCCGGGACTAGCGGGAGGGCCTTCCACGAGCAGTACTTC. Translating gives CASSSGTSGRAFHEQYF.

The CDR3 region has the DNA TGTGCCAGCAGTCCGGGACTAGCGAATGAGCAGTTCTTC. Amino acid sequence: CASSPGLANEQFF. V usage is TRBV28 and J usage is TRBJ2-1, with TRBD2 identical over 10 bases. The CDR3 contains 13 residues. Germline CDR1 and CDR2: MDHEN and SYDVKM. V lost 5 bases, J lost 7 bases, and 2 bases stayed unmatched.

The chain employs TRBV13 and TRBJ1-1; tentative D call: TRBD1 (6 bases). V gave up 2 bases and J gave up 4 bases, with 8 bases separating them. Germline CDR1 is PRHDT and CDR2 is FYEKMQ (reference sequence). The CDR3 covers 13 residues. CDR3 residues: CASSLTGFTEAFF. DNA for the CDR3: TGTGCCAGCAGCTTAACAGGGTTCACTGAAGCTTTCTTT.

The gene calls are TRBV2 and TRBJ2-5; TRBD1 agrees at 9 bases. Germline-derived CDR1 and CDR2 are SNHLY and FYNNEI. Trimming took 5 bases from V and 3 from J; bases not matched to a gene: 4. The CDR3 is made up of 14 amino acids. The CDR3 DNA sequence: TGTGCCAGCAGTAAAGACAGGGGGGAAGAGACCCAGTACTTC. Translating gives CASSKDRGEETQYF. The complete variable domain, with remaining parts taken from reference TRBV2 and TRBJ2-5, reads EPEVTQTPSHQVTQMGQEVILRCVPISNHLYFYWYRQILGQKVEFLVSFYNNEISEKSEIFDDQFSVERPDGSNFTLKIRSTKLEDSAMYFCASSKDRGEETQYFGPGTRLLVL.

The chain combines TRBV20-1 with TRBJ1-5; TRBD1 is a possible D gene (6 bases). V lost 4 bases and J 3 bases, leaving 13 bases between the germline ends. Germline CDR1 reads DFQATT; CDR2 reads SNEGSKA (reference sequence). This CDR3 is built from 14 residues. The CDR3 protein is CSATDQGTNQPQHF. The CDR3 DNA reads as TGCAGTGCTACCGATCAGGGGACCAATCAGCCCCAGCATTTT.